The T cell receptor beta chain described here comes from a study of shared clonotypes between healthy human individuals. Study observations and caveats: Owing to a small donor count, the genetic and exposure-history diversity represented was limited. Among donors, the sharing of clonotypes was expected to be influenced by sequencing depth.

As handled by the study authors: ImmunoSEQ yielded junction-only sequences lacking quality scores, so filtering differed. Produced via immunoSEQ multiplex PCR; TCRdb's table is partial and in-frame only. For V, J and clone size, that table is used; D and trimming come from the DNA. The repertoire holds over 800,000 clones, around 92% seen once, with more than 20% in the top ten. Only CD45RO-negative cells positively selected for CCR7 counted as naive CD8 cells, so terminally differentiated effector memory CD45RA+ cells were excluded. With respect to this clone: What it binds is unknown.

CDR3 size: 14 residues. With 5 bases clipped from V and 2 bases from J, the junction kept 6 bases outside the gene matches. The germline V gene encodes CDR1 MGHRA and CDR2 YSYEKL. The TCR comes from a man aged 25-40 years in good health. V gene TRBV4-1 combines with J gene TRBJ2-7, with 7 bases lining up with TRBD2. The source material was naive CD8+ T cells sorted from blood. CDR3 protein: CASSSAAGPYEQYF. The CDR3 DNA reads TGCGCCAGCAGCTCAGCAGCGGGGCCCTACGAGCAGTACTTC.